The T cell receptor (beta chain) described here comes from a study of T cells in Graves' hyperthyroidism and ophthalmopathy. Diagnostic assessment was based on clinical symptoms, serum thyroxine and TRAb, thyroid ultrasound and orbital computed tomography. V lost 5 bases and J lost 7, with 18 bases in between. There are 15 residues in the CDR3. Germline CDR1 reads LNHNV; CDR2 reads YYDKDF (reference sequence). Researchers amplified the TCR beta CDR3 regions from RNA transcripts. First-round RT-PCR with HTBI primers amplified the TCR CDR3 region. TCRdb used MiXCR to reprocess the multiplex PCR reads, holding one entry per CDR3 protein. The table has roughly 740,000 distinct CDR3 sequences, 15% to 20% seen once. In this sample, this clonotype turned up many times.

The receptor comes from a young man with Graves' hyperthyroidism. Sample: blood. This chain uses TRBV15 with TRBJ1-5; D gene uncertain. CDR3 in DNA: TGTGCCACCAGCCCCCGAATAGGCCCGGAGCAGCCCCAGCATTTT. Its protein is CATSPRIGPEQPQHF. Filled out from reference TRBV15 and TRBJ1-5, the complete variable domain reads DAMVIQNPRYQVTQFGKPVTLSCSQTLNHNVMYWYQQKSSQAPKLLFHYYDKDFNNEADTPDNFQSRRPNTSFCFLDIRSPGLGDTAMYLCATSPRIGPEQPQHFGDGTRLSIL.